Listed here are 19 T cell receptor beta chains from one sample, sequenced in a study of T cell repertoires in cytomegalovirus infection. No antigen has been assigned to these receptors. Each CDR3 protein is one row after TCRdb ran MiXCR on the reads. The repertoire includes about half a million distinct CDR3 sequences, about 42% of them detected once, and approximately 40% sits in the top ten. The sequences come from cultured PBMCs, collected from culture after CMV antigen stimulation. These receptors originate from a human donor in good health (CMV status not recorded). Some clones in this sample may be carry-over from other donors' samples.

The V and J genes are TRBV19 and TRBJ2-7, with TRBD2 identical over 10 bases. CDR1 is LNHDA and CDR2 is SQIVND in the germline V gene (reference sequence). V gave up 5 bases and J gave up 9 bases; unmatched junction bases: 7. The CDR3 is 13 amino acids. This CDR3 is CASSPQRGGLQYF. CDR3 nucleotide sequence: TGTGCCAGTAGTCCTCAGCGGGGGGGCTTGCAGTACTTC.

This chain's CDR3 is CSAPQGAKSEKLFF. The CDR3 region has the DNA TGCAGTGCCCCACAGGGGGCTAAGAGTGAAAAACTGTTTTTT. The gene calls are TRBV20-1 and TRBJ1-4; 9 bases are shared with TRBD1. The CDR3 runs to 14 residues. Germline assignment: CDR1 DFQATT and CDR2 SNEGSKA (reference sequence). V was pared by 6 bases and J by 7 bases, with 9 bases of the junction left unmatched.

The sample holds many counts of this clonotype. The chain joins TRBV7-2 to TRBJ2-1; weak D call: TRBD2 (5 bases). The CDR3 totals 14 residues. V was shortened by 5 bases and J by 6 bases, with 14 bases between the two germline ends. Looked up from germline, CDR1 is SGHTA and CDR2 is FQGNSA. CDR3 sequence: CASSTTRTSNEQFF. In DNA, the CDR3 is TGTGCCAGCAGCACCACTAGGACGAGCAATGAGCAGTTCTTC.

This clonotype was seen a handful of times. This sequence joins TRBV5-4 and TRBJ2-1; TRBD1 agrees at 9 bases. The CDR3 contains 14 residues. From germline, CDR1 is SGHNT and CDR2 YYREEE (reference sequence). The V segment lost 4 bases and the J segment 5 bases; nucleotides outside the gene matches: 4. Here the CDR3 reads CASSQTGGDNEQFF. The CDR3 nucleotides are TGTGCCAGCAGCCAGACAGGGGGGGACAATGAGCAGTTCTTC.

As for this clonotype: Given the absence of the conserved phenylalanine or tryptophan at the CDR3 end, a read error is likely. The rearrangement uses TRBV23-1 and TRBJ1-2; D possibly corresponds to TRBD1 (5 bases). TRBV23-1 is identified as an open reading frame with a role that is uncertain. Between the trimmed V and J ends, which lost 2 bases and 3 bases, there was a span of 13 bases. This CDR3 has 15 amino acids. The CDR3 DNA reads as TGCGCCAGCAGTCAAGGGACCCGGGGGTACTATGGCTACACCTCC. Its protein is CASSQGTRGYYGYTS.

V gene TRBV7-8 combines with J gene TRBJ2-2; possibly TRBD1 for D (5 bases). V shed 2 bases and J shed 5 bases, with 9 bases lying between them. CDR3 length equals 14 residues. Per the germline V gene, CDR1 is SGHVS and CDR2 is FQNEAQ. CDR3 DNA: TGTGCCAGCAGCTTAAGCTGGACAACCGGGGAGCTGTTTTTT. Protein: CASSLSWTTGELFF.

The V and J genes are TRBV15 and TRBJ2-1, with D possibly TRBD1 on 5 matching bases. CDR3 length equals 13 residues. Germline CDR1 is LNHNV and CDR2 is YYDKDF (reference sequence). V lost 1 base to trimming and J lost 8 bases, with 9 bases between them. For the CDR3, the DNA is TGTGCCACCAGCAGAGCAGGGTCCGATGAGCAGTTCTTC. It yields the protein CATSRAGSDEQFF.

The V call is TRBV11-2, the J call TRBJ2-7; no clear D. This CDR3 is 15 amino acids long. Per germline, CDR1 SGHAT and CDR2 FQNNGV. Deletions cut 6 bases from V and 0 bases from J, with 15 bases between. The CDR3 DNA sequence: TGTGCCAGCAGTCAATCTCCCCCGAGCTCCTACGAGCAGTACTTC. It specifies CASSQSPPSSYEQYF.

This chain connects TRBV12-3 or TRBV12-4 to TRBJ1-4, with D unresolved. The CDR3 length is 15 residues. Trimming stripped 7 bases from V and 7 bases from J, with 19 bases between. CDR3 protein: CASTAAWEFGEKLFF. The CDR3 region has the DNA TGTGCCAGCACCGCCGCATGGGAATTCGGTGAAAAACTGTTTTTT.

The table lists this clonotype with a few counts. The V and J genes are TRBV6-2 or TRBV6-3 and TRBJ1-1; D unresolved. The CDR3 totals 12 residues. From germline, CDR1 is MNHEY and CDR2 SVGEGT. The V end was cut by 8 bases, the J end by 9 bases, with 16 bases between. This CDR3 is CASSMGLQKAFF. The CDR3 DNA reads TGTGCCAGCTCAATGGGGTTGCAGAAAGCTTTCTTT.

This clonotype was recorded a few times. The CDR3 DNA reads TGCAGCGTTGATAGACAGGGTGCGGGCTACACCTTC. It encodes CSVDRQGAGYTF. This rearrangement joins TRBV29-1 to TRBJ1-2, with 7 bases lining up with TRBD1. V lost 3 bases, J lost 8 bases, and 6 bases stayed unmatched. From germline, CDR1 is SQVTM and CDR2 ANQGSEA. This CDR3 is 12 amino acids long. Full variable domain (missing parts from reference TRBV29-1 and TRBJ1-2): SAVISQKPSRDICQRGTSLTIQCQVDSQVTMMFWYRQQPGQSLTLIATANQGSEATYESGFVIDKFPISRPNLTFSTLTVSNMSPEDSSIYLCSVDRQGAGYTFGSGTRLTVV.

The chain links TRBV28 to TRBJ2-6; 9 nucleotides line up with TRBD1. The germline CDR1 and CDR2 sequences are MDHEN and SYDVKM. The CDR3 spans 16 residues. V shed 6 bases and J 4 bases; nucleotides not matched to a gene: 7. In DNA form, the CDR3 reads TGTGCCAGCAGACCTGGACAGGGGACGGGGGCCAACGTCCTGACTTTC. It specifies CASRPGQGTGANVLTF.

The chain has TRBV20-1 and TRBJ1-2; 7 bases fit TRBD1. V dropped 4 bases and J dropped 8; count of bases not matched to a gene: 10. From germline, CDR1 is DFQATT and CDR2 SNEGSKA (reference sequence). This CDR3 region has 13 residues. DNA of the CDR3: TGCAGTGCTATTCCGACAGGGAGGTCGGGCTACACCTTC. Encoded protein: CSAIPTGRSGYTF.

The rearrangement links TRBV20-1 to TRBJ2-4; D unclear. V was clipped by 3 bases and J by 0 bases, with 6 bases between them. Germline V gene sequence: CDR1 DFQATT, CDR2 SNEGSKA (reference sequence). The CDR3 has 13 amino acids. CDR3 amino acids: CSARKIAKNIQYF. CDR3 nucleotide sequence: TGCAGTGCTAGGAAGATAGCCAAAAACATTCAGTACTTC.

The chain recombines TRBV7-2 with TRBJ2-1; tentatively, D is TRBD1 (6 bases). V shed 2 bases and J shed 8 bases, with 16 bases lying between them. CDR3 length: 15 amino acids. The V gene's germline CDR1 is SGHTA and CDR2 FQGNSA. The CDR3 region has the DNA TGTGCCAGCAGCTTAAGGGGGACGCGCTTCGATGAGCAGTTCTTC. Protein product: CASSLRGTRFDEQFF.

The chain employs TRBV7-9 and TRBJ2-1; D gene ambiguous. The CDR3 loop spans 14 amino acids. Trimming left V 0 bases short and J 5 bases short, with 8 bases between. Germline CDR1 SEHNR, CDR2 FQNEAQ (reference sequence). CDR3 nucleotide sequence: TGTGCCAGCAGCTTAGCCGCCACAAACAATGAGCAGTTCTTC. Translation gives CASSLAATNNEQFF.

The CDR3 spells CASSYTAYGSARNTEAFF. The CDR3 DNA is TGTGCCAGCAGCTACACAGCATACGGGTCCGCGAGGAACACTGAAGCTTTCTTT. The genes are TRBV12-3 or TRBV12-4 and TRBJ1-1, with no clear D. The CDR3 loop spans 18 amino acids. V was clipped by 6 bases and J by 1 base, with 24 bases between them.

This clonotype was picked up a small number of times. The V gene is TRBV7-8, the J gene TRBJ2-3, with D possibly matching TRBD1 (5 bases). The CDR3 totals 10 residues. Germline lookup yields CDR1 SGHVS and CDR2 FQNEAQ. V was trimmed by 8 bases and J by 5 bases, leaving 5 bases between them. In DNA, the CDR3 is TGTGCCAGCCAGGGAGATACGCAGTATTTT. Amino acid sequence: CASQGDTQYF.

This CDR3 reads CASSLGGGGGETQYF. CDR3 coding DNA: TGTGCCAGCAGCTTGGGGGGGGGGGGGGGGGAGACCCAGTACTTC. This sequence joins TRBV5-4 and TRBJ2-5, with 7 bases that match TRBD2. This CDR3 region has 15 residues. CDR1 and CDR2 (germline): SGHNT, YYREEE (reference sequence). The trim removed 0 bases at V and 5 bases at J, leaving 7 bases unmatched. The full variable domain, in which reference TRBV5-4 and TRBJ2-5 provide the parts outside the CDR3, is ETGVTQSPTHLIKTRGQQVTLRCSSQSGHNTVSWYQQALGQGPQFIFQYYREEENGRGNFPPRFSGLQFPNYSSELNVNALELDDSALYLCASSLGGGGGETQYFGPGTRLLVL.